Presented here are 10 T cell receptor beta chains from one specimen sequenced in a study of blood T cell repertoires in COVID-19. Measured with immunoSEQ multiplex PCR; TCRdb has only the in-frame clones, and not every one. The sample has 130,000 to 150,000 clones; over 80% are singletons. The sample taken for sequencing was peripheral blood. The receptor source for this set is a woman aged 50 to 60 with acute or convalescent COVID-19.

Details on this clone: The junction does not match germline at one end; this may be a read error. The rearrangement links TRBV28 to TRBJ2-5, with a possible D match to TRBD2 (5 bases). CDR1 MDHEN and CDR2 SYDVKM come from the germline V gene. This CDR3 comprises 15 residues. CDR3 amino acids: CASGTRAYRQEAQYF. As DNA, the CDR3 is TGTGCCAGCGGCACTAGAGCCTACCGTCAAGAGGCCCAGTACTTC. The entire variable domain, with the rest obtained from reference TRBV28 and TRBJ2-5, is as follows: DVKVTQSSRYLVKRTGEKVFLECVQDMDHENMFWYRQDPGLGLRLIYFSYDVKMKEKGDIPEGYSVSREKKERFSLILESASTNQTSMYLCASGTRAYRQEAQYFGPGTRLLVL.

CDR3 sequence (DNA): TGTGCCACCAGTGGGAGCGGGAACCTAGAGACCCAGTACTTC. Its translation is CATSGSGNLETQYF. The V and J genes are TRBV24-1 and TRBJ2-5; 7 nucleotides agree with TRBD2. This CDR3 is built from 14 residues. Germline CDR1 and CDR2: KGHDR and SFDVKD. The J segment lost 4 bases and the V segment lost 5 bases, leaving 6 bases of the junction unmatched.

The chain recombines TRBV18 with TRBJ1-1; D gene unclear. The V gene's germline CDR1 is KGHSH and CDR2 LQKENI. The CDR3 contains 13 residues. The V end lost 2 bases, the J end lost 3 bases, and 7 bases lay between the germline ends. CDR3 in amino acids: CASSPGEDTEAFF. CDR3 sequence (DNA): TGTGCCAGCTCACCAGGGGAGGACACTGAAGCTTTCTTT.

V usage is TRBV19 and J usage is TRBJ1-1; TRBD1 matches at 12 bases. This CDR3 spans 17 amino acids. Germline V lookup: CDR1 LNHDA, CDR2 SQIVND (reference sequence). With 5 bases clipped from V and 0 bases from J, the junction kept 7 bases outside the gene matches. The CDR3 DNA is TGTGCCAGTAGTGGGGACAGGGGGCTCCCTTTGAACACTGAAGCTTTCTTT. Residues: CASSGDRGLPLNTEAFF.

The CDR3 spells CASSLSSVTDTQYF. The CDR3 DNA sequence: TGCGCCAGCAGCTTGAGTAGCGTCACAGATACGCAGTATTTT. This chain links TRBV5-1 with TRBJ2-3, with a tentative D call TRBD2 (5 bases). Germline loops: CDR1 SGHRS, CDR2 YFSETQ. Trimming removed 1 base at V and 2 bases at J, with 8 bases between. The CDR3 contains 14 residues.

The rearrangement joins TRBV6-5 to TRBJ2-7, with a weak D call TRBD2 (6 bases). Germline V gene lookup returns CDR1 MNHEY and CDR2 SVGAGI. V shed 7 bases and J shed 3 bases, with 13 bases lying between them. This CDR3 comprises 13 residues. The CDR3 DNA is TGTGCCAGCACCTCACCGGGAGACTACGAGCAGTACTTC. This encodes CASTSPGDYEQYF.

This chain uses TRBV30 with TRBJ2-7; a possible D gene is TRBD1 (5 bases). CDR1 GTSNPN and CDR2 SVGIG come from the germline V gene (reference sequence). V was trimmed by 2 bases and J by 6 bases, leaving 14 bases between them. This CDR3 has 13 amino acids. The CDR3 nucleotides read TGTGCCTGGAGTCTGACAGTCGGCGGCGAGCAGTACTTC. This codes for CAWSLTVGGEQYF.

V gene TRBV20-1 combines with J gene TRBJ1-4; D may be TRBD1 (6 bases). The CDR3 extends over 13 amino acids. With 3 bases removed from V and 7 bases from J, the gap between germline ends came to 12 bases. Germline V lookup: CDR1 DFQATT, CDR2 SNEGSKA (reference sequence). The CDR3 DNA reads TGCAGTGCTAGTTTCAGGGGCTCTGAAAAACTGTTTTTT. It specifies CSASFRGSEKLFF.

The chain couples TRBV5-5 to TRBJ2-1, with 10 positions matching TRBD1. Germline V lookup: CDR1 SGHKS, CDR2 YYEKEE (reference sequence). V gave up 4 bases and J gave up 8 bases; unmatched junction bases: 9. The CDR3 extends over 15 amino acids. The CDR3 DNA reads TGTGCCAGCAGCCCAATGACAGGGGGCACCGATGAGCAGTTCTTC. Translation: CASSPMTGGTDEQFF.

The V call is TRBV15, the J call TRBJ1-6, with D unclear. From germline, CDR1 is LNHNV and CDR2 YYDKDF (reference sequence). The CDR3 has 14 amino acids. The germline V and J ends were trimmed by 3 bases and 7 bases, with 10 bases remaining between them. CDR3 residues: CATSRDGVNSPLHF. Written as DNA, the CDR3 is TGTGCCACCAGCAGGGACGGGGTAAATTCACCCCTCCACTTT.